Listed below are T cell receptor beta chains from one sample, sequenced in a study of blood T cell repertoires in COVID-19. The data were produced by immunoSEQ multiplex PCR, yet TCRdb's version contains in-frame clones alone and is incomplete. The table has fewer than 200,000 clones, under 85% seen once; the top ten hold about 3%. The sequencing sample was made of peripheral blood. Receptors were obtained from a man in his 70s with acute or convalescent COVID-19. The CDR3 runs from the conserved cysteine through the conserved F or W. The D gene is left open where the match is weak. Where a row states a size, it is once, few, many or the class of an expanded clone; other rows omit it.

V	D	size	J	CDR3	DNA
TRBV19	.	few	TRBJ2-3	CASGFTITDTQYF	TGTGCCAGTGGCTTTACCATCACAGATACGCAGTATTTT
TRBV10-1	.	few	TRBJ1-1	CASSETGRTEAFF	TGCGCCAGCAGTGAAACAGGGAGAACTGAAGCTTTCTTT
TRBV28	TRBD1	.	TRBJ1-1	CASSLGDRELTEAFF	TGTGCCAGCAGTTTAGGGGACAGGGAATTGACTGAAGCTTTCTTT
TRBV7-2	TRBD2	.	TRBJ2-7	CASTTSGRNYEQYF	TGTGCCAGCACAACTAGCGGGAGGAACTACGAGCAGTACTTC
TRBV7-8	.	.	TRBJ1-6	CASNDVRNSPLHF	TGTGCCAGCAATGACGTGCGGAATTCACCCCTCCACTTT
TRBV28	TRBD2	.	TRBJ2-2	CAGSSGGLTGELFF	TGTGCCGGTAGTAGCGGGGGCTTGACCGGGGAGCTGTTTTTT
TRBV12-5	.	.	TRBJ1-5	CASASLGGRDQPQHF	TGTGCTAGTGCCTCCCTCGGGGGAAGGGATCAGCCCCAGCATTTT
TRBV6-1	.	.	TRBJ1-3	CASSEAGHISGNTIYF	TGTGCCAGCAGTGAAGCGGGACACATCTCTGGAAACACCATATATTTT
TRBV6-5	.	.	TRBJ2-3	CASSYSAGSTDTQYF	TGTGCCAGCAGTTACTCTGCAGGGAGCACAGATACGCAGTATTTT
TRBV11-3	TRBD2	many	TRBJ2-1	CASSNGLAAYNEQFF	TGTGCCAGCAGCAACGGACTAGCGGCATACAATGAGCAGTTCTTC
TRBV14	TRBD1	.	TRBJ1-2	CASSDRGSYGYTF	TGTGCCAGCAGTGACAGGGGATCCTATGGCTACACCTTC
TRBV6-5	.	.	TRBJ1-2	CASSNQQAGGYGYTF	TGTGCCAGCAGCAACCAACAGGCCGGGGGCTATGGCTACACCTTC
TRBV3-1/TRBV3-2	.	.	TRBJ1-1	CASSQGFQGRTEAFF	TGTGCCAGCAGCCAAGGATTTCAGGGGCGGACTGAAGCTTTCTTT
TRBV12-5	.	.	TRBJ1-2	CASGFEGVYGYTF	TGTGCTAGTGGTTTCGAGGGCGTCTATGGCTACACCTTC
TRBV6-5	TRBD1	.	TRBJ1-2	CASSYLGQDYTF	TGTGCCAGCAGTTACCTGGGACAGGATTACACCTTC
TRBV30	.	few	TRBJ1-6	CAWSVVDTNSPLHF	TGTGCCTGGAGTGTAGTGGACACCAATTCACCCCTCCACTTT
TRBV19	.	.	TRBJ1-5	CASSIGDFQTQPQHF	TGTGCCAGTAGTATAGGGGACTTCCAAACTCAGCCCCAGCATTTT
TRBV19	.	once	TRBJ1-1	CASSIGSALMNTEAFF	TGTGCCAGTAGTATAGGGAGTGCCTTAATGAACACTGAAGCTTTCTTT
TRBV7-3	.	.	TRBJ2-3	CASSLNRVPSTDTQYF	TGTGCCAGCAGCTTGAACAGGGTACCTAGCACAGATACGCAGTATTTT
TRBV6-5	TRBD1	.	TRBJ1-2	CASRQIGQGGYGYTF	TGTGCCAGCAGGCAAATCGGACAGGGCGGCTATGGCTACACCTTC
TRBV5-1	.	.	TRBJ1-4	CASSLQTATNEKLFF	TGCGCCAGCAGCCTTCAGACTGCAACTAATGAAAAACTGTTTTTT
TRBV21-1	.	.	TRBJ2-5	CASSTRLAGREETQYF	TGTGCCAGCAGCACCCGACTAGCGGGGCGGGAAGAGACCCAGTACTTC
TRBV15	TRBD1	once	TRBJ2-7	CATSRAGGQVYEQYF	TGTGCCACCAGCAGAGCAGGTGGACAGGTTTACGAGCAGTACTTC
TRBV25-1	TRBD1	.	TRBJ1-1	CASSESLLGQGSNTEAFF	TGTGCCAGCAGTGAATCACTCCTGGGACAGGGTTCGAACACTGAAGCTTTCTTT
TRBV21-1	.	.	TRBJ2-5	CAACHTAGKGQETQYF	TGTGCCGCCTGCCACACGGCAGGGAAGGGACAAGAGACCCAGTACTTC
TRBV29-1	.	few	TRBJ1-2	CSGGGLYGYTF	TGCAGCGGGGGGGGGCTCTATGGCTACACCTTC
TRBV3-1/TRBV3-2	.	.	TRBJ1-2	CASSQVLRNYGYTF	TGTGCCAGCAGCCAAGTACTACGTAACTATGGCTACACCTTC
TRBV10-3	TRBD2	.	TRBJ2-1	CASTLAGVGDEQFF	TGTGCCAGCACACTAGCGGGAGTTGGGGATGAGCAGTTCTTC
TRBV5-1	.	.	TRBJ2-3	CASSSRGAGGTDTQYF	TGCGCCAGCAGCAGCCGGGGGGCCGGAGGCACAGATACGCAGTATTTT
TRBV9	TRBD2	many	TRBJ2-7	CASSATPSGVYEQYF	TGTGCCAGCAGCGCTACCCCTAGCGGGGTCTACGAGCAGTACTTC
TRBV28	.	.	TRBJ1-2	CASSLLQHYGYTF	TGTGCCAGCAGTTTGCTACAGCACTATGGCTACACCTTC
TRBV27	.	.	TRBJ2-7	CASSLEYPGSGGAGEQYF	TGTGCCAGCAGTTTGGAATACCCCGGGTCCGGCGGGGCTGGCGAGCAGTACTTC
TRBV7-2	.	.	TRBJ1-4	CASSSREGVEKLFF	TGTGCCAGCAGCTCCCGGGAGGGGGTTGAAAAACTGTTTTTT
TRBV24-1	TRBD1	once	TRBJ2-1	CATSDRDSYNEQFF	TGTGCCACCAGTGACCGGGACAGTTACAATGAGCAGTTCTTC
TRBV18	.	few	TRBJ1-4	CASSPDRFNEKLFF	TGTGCCAGCTCACCAGACAGGTTTAATGAAAAACTGTTTTTT
TRBV25-1	.	.	TRBJ1-1	CASSEFQGLNTEAFF	TGTGCCAGCAGTGAATTCCAGGGGTTGAACACTGAAGCTTTCTTT
TRBV5-8	TRBD1	.	TRBJ1-5	CASSLQGWQPQHF	TGTGCCAGCAGCTTACAGGGGTGGCAGCCCCAGCATTTT
TRBV7-2	TRBD1	.	TRBJ1-3	CASSLALIGTGSGNTIYF	TGTGCCAGCAGCTTAGCGCTTATCGGGACAGGGTCTGGAAACACCATATATTTT
TRBV28	TRBD1	.	TRBJ1-4	CASSLPGGREKLFF	TGTGCCAGCAGCCTCCCAGGGGGAAGGGAAAAACTGTTTTTT
TRBV7-9	.	few	TRBJ2-7	CASSFPLAGAYEQYF	TGTGCCAGCAGCTTTCCCCTAGCTGGGGCCTACGAGCAGTACTTC
TRBV15	TRBD1	few	TRBJ1-1	CATSRDRGSGTEAFF	TGTGCCACCAGCAGGGACAGGGGTTCGGGCACTGAAGCTTTCTTT
TRBV6-5	TRBD1	.	TRBJ1-3	CASRRTGNSGNTIYF	TGTGCCAGCAGACGGACAGGAAACTCTGGAAACACCATATATTTT
TRBV19	TRBD1	few	TRBJ2-7	CASSTGTGPSSYEQYF	TGTGCCAGTAGTACCGGGACAGGGCCTAGCTCCTACGAGCAGTACTTC
TRBV24-1	TRBD2	.	TRBJ2-5	CATSDFGAGQETQYF	TGTGCCACCAGTGATTTCGGAGCGGGGCAAGAGACCCAGTACTTC
TRBV3-1/TRBV3-2	.	.	TRBJ2-1	CASSRNSTGSDFYNEQFF	TGTGCCAGCAGCCGAAACTCTACAGGGTCAGACTTCTACAATGAGCAGTTCTTC
TRBV11-2	TRBD1	.	TRBJ2-3	CASSLGDRGADTQYF	TGTGCCAGCAGCTTGGGAGACAGGGGGGCAGATACGCAGTATTTT
TRBV19	.	.	TRBJ1-1	CASSTSTGSTEAFF	TGTGCCAGTAGTACGTCAACAGGGTCCACTGAAGCTTTCTTT
TRBV5-1	.	.	TRBJ2-7	CASSLALSAKYEQYF	TGCGCCAGCAGCTTGGCCCTTTCCGCTAAGTACGAGCAGTACTTC
TRBV10-3	.	.	TRBJ2-7	CAITKSESYEQYF	TGTGCCATCACGAAATCGGAGTCCTACGAGCAGTACTTC
TRBV28	TRBD2	.	TRBJ2-1	CASSLFGRVGSGRPEQFF	TGTGCCAGCAGCCTATTCGGACGAGTGGGGAGCGGGAGACCCGAGCAGTTCTTC
TRBV10-3	TRBD1	.	TRBJ2-5	CAISPGQGASETQYF	TGTGCCATCAGTCCGGGACAGGGGGCGTCAGAGACCCAGTACTTC
TRBV19	.	.	TRBJ1-5	CASRPKGVLSNQPQHF	TGTGCCAGTAGACCAAAGGGGGTTCTTAGCAATCAGCCCCAGCATTTT